Detailed here is one TCR beta chain. The antigen is unknown. The V gene lost 6 bases and the J gene lost 1 base, with 9 bases spanning the gap. CDR3 length: 13 residues. Looked up from germline, CDR1 is MNHEY and CDR2 is SVGAGI. These data come from a study of cytomegalovirus exposure and HLA in healthy donors. The PCR was carried out with 60 Vbeta primers and 13 Jbeta primers. Libraries were prepared by immunoSEQ multiplex PCR; TCRdb keeps only in-frame clonotypes and omits some of them. The sample holds under 200,000 clones, roughly 71% seen once. Every donor was a healthy person donating bone marrow. The study's findings and limits: Among TCR beta chains, those listed as cytomegalovirus-associated numbered over 150. It was confirmed in vitro that three of the CMV-associated chains were specific for CMV antigens.

The specimen was PBMCs. The chain carries TRBV6-5 and TRBJ1-1; D may be TRBD1 (6 bases). This clonotype was obtained from a male donor in good health and CMV-seropositive. The CDR3 DNA is TGTGCCAGCAGACAGGGACCGAACACTGAAGCTTTCTTT. The encoded protein is CASRQGPNTEAFF.